These 9 T cell receptor beta chains came from one sample sequenced in a study of a mutant IDH1 vaccine in newly diagnosed glioma. Clones were sequenced by immunoSEQ multiplex PCR, and TCRdb holds only the in-frame ones, with some missing. The table shows approximately 60,000 clones, with under 85% occurring only once. No antigen is known for these receptors. Stated time point: week 35, safety follow-up. Doses comprised 300 ug of mutant IDH1 20-mer peptide each, plus topical imiquimod. Specimen: PBMCs, collected from a glioma patient whose treatment included an IDH1 peptide vaccine. The receptors shown here come from a man aged 45-65 years with glioma.

The chain joins TRBV30 to TRBJ2-6; tentatively, D is TRBD1 (5 bases). The V end was cut by 0 bases, the J end by 1 base, with 16 bases between. The CDR3 covers 18 residues. In germline, CDR1 is GTSNPN, CDR2 SVGIG (reference sequence). CDR3 residues: CAWSVRAGLYSGANVLTF. CDR3 nucleotide sequence: TGTGCCTGGAGTGTACGTGCAGGGTTGTATTCTGGGGCCAACGTCCTGACTTTC.

This clone has only one observation. The rearrangement uses TRBV9 and TRBJ1-3, with D unresolved. The CDR3 is made up of 13 amino acids. Trimming removed 4 bases at V and 3 bases at J, with 8 bases between. Germline CDR1 SGDLS, CDR2 YYNGEE. Written as DNA, the CDR3 is TGTGCCAGCAGCCCTAGCTATGGAAACACCATATATTTT. This gives the protein CASSPSYGNTIYF.

The rearrangement links TRBV6-5 to TRBJ1-5; D call uncertain. CDR3 length: 15 amino acids. Between the trimmed V and J ends, which lost 6 bases and 4 bases, there was a span of 16 bases. Germline V gives CDR1 MNHEY, CDR2 SVGAGI. The CDR3 coding sequence is TGTGCCAGCAGCCCACTTACGGGAGAGAATCAGCCCCAGCATTTT. Translation gives CASSPLTGENQPQHF.

The chain recombines TRBV4-1 with TRBJ1-1; D not certain. The germline V and J ends were trimmed by 1 base and 5 bases, with 11 bases remaining between them. This CDR3 comprises 14 residues. Germline V gene data show CDR1 as MGHRA and CDR2 as YSYEKL. For the CDR3, the DNA is TGCGCCAGCAGCCAAGGGCAGGCTATAACTGAAGCTTTCTTT. Its protein is CASSQGQAITEAFF.

The rearrangement joins TRBV19 to TRBJ2-2; D possibly matches TRBD1 or TRBD2 (5 bases each). The CDR3 loop spans 15 amino acids. V lost 6 bases and J lost 3, with 14 bases in between. Germline V CDR1 and CDR2: LNHDA, SQIVND (reference sequence). The CDR3 DNA reads as TGTGCCAGTAGAACTAACCGGGGCCACACCGGGGAGCTGTTTTTT. Protein product: CASRTNRGHTGELFF.

The J gene is TRBJ1-4, the V gene TRBV2, with 9 positions matching TRBD1. V lost 6 bases and J lost 5; bases outside the gene matches: 7. The length of the CDR3 is 15 residues. Germline V gives CDR1 SNHLY, CDR2 FYNNEI. The CDR3 DNA is TGTGCCAGCAGATTCTCCGGGACAGGGAATGAAAAACTGTTTTTT. As protein: CASRFSGTGNEKLFF. Drawing the rest from reference TRBV2 and TRBJ1-4, the complete variable domain is EPEVTQTPSHQVTQMGQEVILRCVPISNHLYFYWYRQILGQKVEFLVSFYNNEISEKSEIFDDQFSVERPDGSNFTLKIRSTKLEDSAMYFCASRFSGTGNEKLFFGSGTQLSVL.

The chain is built from TRBV5-1 and TRBJ1-1, with D uncertain. V lost 1 base and J 4 bases, leaving 11 bases between the germline ends. Germline V CDR1 and CDR2: SGHRS, YFSETQ. The CDR3 totals 14 residues. CDR3 region: CASSLWWPPTEAFF. The CDR3 region has the DNA TGCGCCAGCAGCTTGTGGTGGCCTCCCACTGAAGCTTTCTTT.

The chain combines TRBV6-5 with TRBJ2-5; the D gene is possibly TRBD1 (6 bases). Germline V CDR1 and CDR2: MNHEY, SVGAGI. The V and J ends lost 9 bases and 4 bases respectively, with 15 bases between them. CDR3 length: 13 amino acids. The CDR3 coding sequence is TGTGCCAGTAGGGGGTCACTGGCAGAGACCCAGTACTTC. Translated, it gives CASRGSLAETQYF.

This rearrangement joins TRBV6-6 to TRBJ1-2, with D unresolved. V was cut by 2 bases and J by 4 bases, with 11 bases left in between. This CDR3 is built from 14 residues. Per germline, CDR1 MNHNY and CDR2 SVGAGI (reference sequence). The CDR3 DNA follows: TGTGCCAGCAGTTACGGGTCAGGAAGCTATGGCTACACCTTC. Protein product: CASSYGSGSYGYTF.